A single sample gave rise to the 3 T cell receptor beta chains below, sequenced in a study of graft-versus-host responses after intestinal transplantation. Sequencing was performed with immunoSEQ multiplex PCR; in TCRdb, only in-frame clones are kept and a portion is missing. The data show approximately 50,000 clones, approximately 90% seen once. The specimen comprised PBMCs, sampled 26 days after transplant. Receptors were obtained from a human patient who received an intestinal transplant, so some T cells may come from the graft donor.

A single count supports this clone. V usage is TRBV11-2 and J usage is TRBJ1-2; a weak D match, TRBD1 (6 bases). The germline gives CDR1 SGHAT, CDR2 FQNNGV. V lost 5 bases, J lost 8 bases, and 15 bases lay in between. The CDR3 contains 13 residues. CDR3 nucleotide sequence: TGTGCCAGCAGCCCCGTTCGGGGGGGCGGCTACACCTTC. Amino acids: CASSPVRGGGYTF.

The rearrangement joins TRBV7-6 to TRBJ1-1, with TRBD1 as a possible D gene (6 bases). The CDR3 covers 16 residues. V was trimmed by 0 bases and J by 7 bases, leaving 18 bases between them. In germline, CDR1 is SGHVS, CDR2 FNYEAQ. CDR3 residues: CASSLAKLQGSDEAFF. The DNA for the CDR3 is TGTGCCAGCAGCTTAGCTAAACTACAGGGTTCGGATGAAGCTTTCTTT. The full variable domain, with the rest looked up from reference TRBV7-6 and TRBJ1-1, is GAGVSQSPRYKVTKRGQDVALRCDPISGHVSLYWYRQALGQGPEFLTYFNYEAQQDKSGLPNDRFSAERPEGSISTLTIQRTEQRDSAMYRCASSLAKLQGSDEAFFGQGTRLTVV.

This clone was counted once. V and J are TRBV19 and TRBJ1-5; D is unresolved. V gave up 2 bases and J gave up 2 bases, with 7 bases separating them. CDR1 is LNHDA, CDR2 SQIVND, per germline (reference sequence). There are 14 residues in the CDR3. Written as DNA, the CDR3 is TGTGCCAGTAGTATATACGGGGGCAATCAGCCCCAGCATTTT. Translating it yields CASSIYGGNQPQHF.